One sample yielded the 11 T cell receptor beta chains listed below, sequenced in a study of a mutant IDH1 vaccine in newly diagnosed glioma. For these TCRs, the target antigens are not known. This table comes from immunoSEQ multiplex PCR, and its TCRdb copy is limited to in-frame clones, with some not included. In the table there are about 36,000 clones, roughly 80% of which are singletons. This sample's time point: week 11, during vaccination. Each vaccine dose was 300 ug of mutant IDH1 20-mer peptide, with topical imiquimod. Sequences were derived from peripheral blood mononuclear cells (PBMCs), sampled from a glioma patient whose treatment included an IDH1 peptide vaccine. The origin of the receptors is a woman aged 25 to 45 with glioma. Some clones in this sample may be carry-over from other donors' samples.

This clone was detected once. This chain uses TRBV5-5 with TRBJ2-6; D gene uncertain. There are 16 residues in the CDR3. Germline values: CDR1 SGHKS, CDR2 YYEKEE (reference sequence). V was shortened by 0 bases and J by 1 base, with 8 bases between the two germline ends. CDR3 nucleotides: TGTGCCAGCAGCTTGGGACTGAATTCTGGGGCCAACGTCCTGACTTTC. Protein product: CASSLGLNSGANVLTF.

The genes are TRBV10-1 and TRBJ2-5, with D possibly called TRBD1 or TRBD2 (6 bases each). V was trimmed by 11 bases and J by 3 bases, leaving 19 bases between them. The CDR3 is 14 residues long. Germline V CDR1 and CDR2: WNHNN, SYGVQD (reference sequence). The CDR3 spells CAEGGLASEETQYF. The CDR3 DNA is TGCGCCGAGGGGGGCCTAGCGTCAGAAGAGACCCAGTACTTC.

The genes are TRBV28 and TRBJ1-5; perhaps TRBD1 as D (5 bases). From germline, CDR1 is MDHEN and CDR2 SYDVKM. Trimming left V 5 bases short and J 9 bases short, with 8 bases between. The CDR3 consists of 11 residues. CDR3 protein: CASSVGRPQHF. Written as DNA, the CDR3 is TGTGCCAGCAGTGTGGGACGGCCCCAGCATTTT.

The J gene is TRBJ2-7, the V gene TRBV5-4, with 12 positions matching TRBD2. CDR1 and CDR2 (germline): SGHNT, YYREEE (reference sequence). The CDR3 consists of 16 residues. J lost 2 bases, V lost 0 bases, and 3 bases had no gene match. The CDR3 sequence is CASSLGGLAGTYEQYF. The CDR3 DNA sequence: TGTGCCAGCAGCTTGGGAGGACTAGCGGGGACCTACGAGCAGTACTTC.

The rearrangement links TRBV10-3 to TRBJ2-1; possible D gene TRBD1, 6 bases. V gave up 7 bases and J gave up 8 bases, with 12 bases separating them. The CDR3 spans 12 residues. Germline CDR1 reads ENHRY; CDR2 reads SYGVKD. The CDR3 DNA reads TGTGCCATCACCACAGGGATCGATGAGCAGTTCTTC. It is translated as CAITTGIDEQFF.

The rearrangement links TRBV2 to TRBJ1-2, with a tentative D call TRBD1 (6 bases). From germline, CDR1 is SNHLY and CDR2 FYNNEI. The CDR3 has 13 amino acids. Deletions cut 4 bases from V and 4 bases from J, with 10 bases between. The CDR3 DNA reads TGTGCCAGCAGTGTGGACAGCCTCTATGGCTACACCTTC. This gives the protein CASSVDSLYGYTF.

The chain carries TRBV7-9 and TRBJ1-1; 11 bases map to TRBD1. Looked up from germline, CDR1 is SEHNR and CDR2 is FQNEAQ (reference sequence). V dropped 3 bases and J dropped 5; count of bases not matched to a gene: 5. This CDR3 spans 15 amino acids. This chain's CDR3 is CASSLGQGVRTEAFF. In DNA form, the CDR3 reads TGTGCCAGCAGCTTGGGACAGGGGGTGCGGACTGAAGCTTTCTTT.

The J gene is TRBJ1-2, the V gene TRBV5-6; maybe TRBD1 (5 bases). Trimming pared 1 base from V and 6 bases from J, leaving 13 bases between. CDR1 is SGHDT, CDR2 YYEEEE, per germline. This CDR3 region has 14 residues. The CDR3 here is CASSLQGAVHGYTF. CDR3 bases: TGTGCCAGCAGCTTGCAAGGGGCAGTCCATGGCTACACCTTC. The full variable domain, in which reference TRBV5-6 and TRBJ1-2 provide the parts outside the CDR3, is DAGVTQSPTHLIKTRGQQVTLRCSPKSGHDTVSWYQQALGQGPQFIFQYYEEEERQRGNFPDRFSGHQFPNYSSELNVNALLLGDSALYLCASSLQGAVHGYTFGSGTRLTVV.

This clone was recorded only once. The chain joins TRBV2 to TRBJ2-7; D tentatively fits TRBD1 or TRBD2 (5 bases each). Per the germline V gene, CDR1 is SNHLY and CDR2 is FYNNEI. The ends were cut back, 7 bases at V and 1 base at J, with 23 bases in the middle. The CDR3 covers 17 residues. The DNA for the CDR3 is TGTGCCAGCACGGTTTCGGAGTGGGACGCAAGATCCTACGAGCAGTACTTC. It translates to CASTVSEWDARSYEQYF.

The rearrangement uses TRBV5-1 and TRBJ2-5, with 9 bases lining up with TRBD2. Germline V gene sequence: CDR1 SGHRS, CDR2 YFSETQ. V lost 0 bases and J lost 5; bases outside the gene matches: 11. The CDR3 sequence is 17 residues long. The CDR3 region is CASSLGLELAGRETQYF. The CDR3 DNA follows: TGCGCCAGCAGCTTGGGATTGGAGCTAGCGGGACGGGAGACCCAGTACTTC.

This sequence joins TRBV7-8 and TRBJ1-3; D gene unclear. This CDR3 has 17 residues. Looked up from germline, CDR1 is SGHVS and CDR2 is FQNEAQ. V gave up 2 bases and J gave up 2 bases, with 16 bases separating them. The CDR3 here is CASSLTRVSGTGNTIYF. The CDR3 nucleotides read TGTGCCAGCAGCTTAACTCGGGTCTCGGGAACTGGAAACACCATATATTTT.